These 19 T cell receptor beta chains originate from one sample sequenced in a study of blood T cell repertoires in COVID-19 (dated by TCRdb to 2020 to 2021). Library preparation used the immunoSEQ multiplex PCR assay. Sourced from immuneACCESS, this table was stored by TCRdb with only in-frame sequences that have V and J called. A share of the clones is absent; for the studies checked, an unresolved V gene accounts for under half, and the remainder has no known explanation. The sample includes roughly 300,000 clones, with roughly 88% observed a single time. The top ten clones comprise roughly 2.1% of the sample. The sample was PBMCs or T cells enriched from blood (not recorded which). The source of these receptors is a middle-aged woman with acute COVID-19.

The CDR3 bases are TGTGCCAGCAGCTTAGGGGCCAGGGGGTTCCAAGAGACCCAGTACTTC. Protein product: CASSLGARGFQETQYF. The V gene is TRBV11-3, the J gene TRBJ2-5; 7 nucleotides align to TRBD1. Germline V gene lookup returns CDR1 SGHNT and CDR2 YENEEA. V lost 1 base to trimming and J lost 1 base; unmatched junction nucleotides: 6. The length of the CDR3 is 16 residues.

J is TRBJ2-5 and V is TRBV28; a weak D match, TRBD1 (6 bases). Germline V gene lookup returns CDR1 MDHEN and CDR2 SYDVKM. This CDR3 contains 11 residues. The germline V and J ends were trimmed by 7 bases and 5 bases, with 8 bases remaining between them. CDR3 nucleotide sequence: TGTGCCAGCACTACAGGGGAGACCCAGTACTTC. Protein sequence: CASTTGETQYF.

This clone was seen a few times. This sequence joins TRBV30 and TRBJ2-2, with TRBD2 identical over 9 bases. V was clipped by 5 bases and J by 7 bases; unmatched bases: 5. This CDR3 spans 13 amino acids. Looked up from germline, CDR1 is GTSNPN and CDR2 is SVGIG (reference sequence). The CDR3 coding sequence is TGTGCCTGGCGGCGGGGGGGCTTCGGGGAGCTGTTTTTT. Protein: CAWRRGGFGELFF.

This sequence joins TRBV7-9 and TRBJ2-5; the D gene is possibly TRBD1 (6 bases). The CDR3 spans 14 residues. The germline gives CDR1 SEHNR, CDR2 FQNEAQ (reference sequence). Trimming took 5 bases from V and 2 from J, leaving 12 bases between them. The DNA for the CDR3 is TGTGCCAGCAGCCCTGTTACAGGGCAAGAGACCCAGTACTTC. This translates into CASSPVTGQETQYF.

The chain uses TRBV24-1 and TRBJ1-5; D is perhaps TRBD1 (5 bases). Germline loops: CDR1 KGHDR, CDR2 SFDVKD. V was trimmed by 10 bases and J by 0 bases, leaving 12 bases between them. The CDR3 is 14 amino acids. The CDR3 DNA reads TGTGCCACGGCCGCAGGGAATAGCAATCAGCCCCAGCATTTT. Its protein product is CATAAGNSNQPQHF.

This clone was seen only a few times. This chain uses TRBV5-1 with TRBJ1-6, with 7 bases matching TRBD1. The V segment lost 0 bases and the J segment 7 bases; nucleotides outside the gene matches: 10. Per the germline V gene, CDR1 is SGHRS and CDR2 is YFSETQ. The CDR3 is made up of 17 amino acids. The CDR3 nucleotides are TGCGCCAGCAGCTTGGATCTACCGGGACAGCCAAATTCACCCCTCCACTTT. Translation: CASSLDLPGQPNSPLHF.

J is TRBJ1-2 and V is TRBV9; D unresolved. The CDR3 totals 13 residues. From germline, CDR1 is SGDLS and CDR2 YYNGEE. With 3 bases removed from V and 2 bases from J, the gap between germline ends came to 8 bases. CDR3 bases: TGTGCCAGCAGCGGGGCAGAGAACTATGGCTACACCTTC. Amino acids: CASSGAENYGYTF. Full variable domain (outside the CDR3, taken from reference TRBV9 and TRBJ1-2): DSGVTQTPKHLITATGQRVTLRCSPRSGDLSVYWYQQSLDQGLQFLIQYYNGEERAKGNILERFSAQQFPDLHSELNLSSLELGDSALYFCASSGAENYGYTFGSGTRLTVV.

This chain connects TRBV28 to TRBJ1-1; unclear D gene. V dropped 5 bases and J dropped 8 bases, with 12 bases sitting between them. This CDR3 contains 12 residues. The germline V gene has CDR1 MDHEN and CDR2 SYDVKM. CDR3 residues: CASSALRVEAFF. The CDR3 DNA reads as TGTGCCAGCAGTGCTCTTCGAGTGGAAGCTTTCTTT. Full variable domain (outside the CDR3, taken from reference TRBV28 and TRBJ1-1): DVKVTQSSRYLVKRTGEKVFLECVQDMDHENMFWYRQDPGLGLRLIYFSYDVKMKEKGDIPEGYSVSREKKERFSLILESASTNQTSMYLCASSALRVEAFFGQGTRLTVV.

The CDR3 loop is CASSLGDRGNSPLHF. In nucleotides, the CDR3 is TGCGCCAGCAGCTTAGGTGACAGGGGGAATTCACCCCTCCACTTT. The chain links TRBV5-1 to TRBJ1-6; TRBD1 matches at 9 bases. The germline gives CDR1 SGHRS, CDR2 YFSETQ. The CDR3 is 15 residues long. The junction had 4 bases not matched to a gene; V was cut back by 2 bases and J by 7 bases. Complete variable domain (other parts from reference TRBV5-1 and TRBJ1-6): KAGVTQTPRYLIKTRGQQVTLSCSPISGHRSVSWYQQTPGQGLQFLFEYFSETQRNKGNFPGRFSGRQFSNSRSEMNVSTLELGDSALYLCASSLGDRGNSPLHFGNGTRLTVT.

The chain has TRBV3-1 (or the pseudogene TRBV3-2) and TRBJ1-6; D gene unclear. This CDR3 contains 17 residues. Germline CDR1 is LGHDT and CDR2 is YNNKEL (reference sequence). Deletions cut 1 base from V and 3 bases from J, with 13 bases between. The CDR3 DNA is TGTGCCAGCAGCCAAGCTGTGAGCGTCTTCTATAATTCACCCCTCCACTTT. Translated: CASSQAVSVFYNSPLHF.

The chain recombines TRBV15 with TRBJ1-2; D is unclear. Germline V gives CDR1 LNHNV, CDR2 YYDKDF (reference sequence). This CDR3 region has 15 residues. Between the trimmed V and J ends, which lost 0 bases and 4 bases, there was a span of 12 bases. The CDR3 DNA reads as TGTGCCACCAGCAGAGATTATGTACAGTCCTATGGCTACACCTTC. This translates into CATSRDYVQSYGYTF. The full variable domain, completed using reference TRBV15 and TRBJ1-2, is DAMVIQNPRYQVTQFGKPVTLSCSQTLNHNVMYWYQQKSSQAPKLLFHYYDKDFNNEADTPDNFQSRRPNTSFCFLDIRSPGLGDTAMYLCATSRDYVQSYGYTFGSGTRLTVV.

This chain connects TRBV3-1 (or the pseudogene TRBV3-2) to TRBJ2-5; D is perhaps TRBD1 (5 bases). The length of the CDR3 is 16 residues. CDR1 and CDR2 from the germline V gene are LGHDT and YNNKEL (reference sequence). Trimming stripped 4 bases from V and 5 bases from J, with 20 bases between. CDR3: CASSPKGHQAPETQYF. CDR3 DNA sequence: TGTGCCAGCAGCCCTAAAGGACATCAGGCTCCGGAGACCCAGTACTTC.

The chain couples TRBV28 to TRBJ1-4; weak D call: TRBD1 (5 bases). V lost 6 bases, J lost 5 bases, and 13 bases lay in between. The germline V gene encodes CDR1 MDHEN and CDR2 SYDVKM. This CDR3 comprises 14 residues. CDR3 region: CASSTGGKNEKLFF. CDR3 nucleotides: TGTGCCAGCAGCACAGGAGGGAAAAATGAAAAACTGTTTTTT.

The chain couples TRBV28 to TRBJ2-5, with 10 bases aligning to TRBD2. V was pared by 7 bases and J by 4 bases, with 6 bases of the junction left unmatched. This CDR3 comprises 14 residues. In germline, CDR1 is MDHEN, CDR2 SYDVKM. The CDR3 loop is CASIERGGGETQYF. CDR3 in DNA: TGTGCCAGCATTGAGCGGGGGGGCGGAGAGACCCAGTACTTC.

This clone was seen once. The chain couples TRBV5-1 to TRBJ2-7; 12 bases line up with TRBD1. V gave up 4 bases and J gave up 2 bases; unmatched junction bases: 7. The length of the CDR3 is 16 residues. The germline V gene encodes CDR1 SGHRS and CDR2 YFSETQ. CDR3 nucleotide sequence: TGCGCCAGCAGCCGGGACAGGGGGCCGAGGACCTACGAGCAGTACTTC. This encodes CASSRDRGPRTYEQYF.

The rearrangement links TRBV27 to TRBJ1-5; perhaps TRBD1 as D (6 bases). This CDR3 contains 15 residues. Trimming stripped 3 bases from V and 0 bases from J, with 9 bases between. Germline V gives CDR1 MNHEY, CDR2 SMNVEV (reference sequence). CDR3 bases: TGTGCCAGCAGTTTCACAGGGCATAGCAATCAGCCCCAGCATTTT. Its protein is CASSFTGHSNQPQHF.

The rearrangement links TRBV28 to TRBJ1-4; TRBD1 might be the D (5 bases). The CDR3 is made up of 15 amino acids. Germline-derived CDR1 and CDR2 are MDHEN and SYDVKM. The V gene lost 10 bases and the J gene lost 4 bases, with 19 bases spanning the gap. DNA of the CDR3: TGTGCCATGGACGAGCGGGGCAGAAATAATGAAAAACTGTTTTTT. This codes for CAMDERGRNNEKLFF.

V gene TRBV6-1 combines with J gene TRBJ2-1; D is ambiguous. Deletions cut 3 bases from V and 7 bases from J, with 13 bases between. CDR3 length: 14 amino acids. Germline CDR1 MNHNS, CDR2 SASEGT. The CDR3 nucleotides are TGTGCCAGCAGTGATCCTTTTACGCGTAATGAGCAGTTCTTC. It specifies CASSDPFTRNEQFF.

The V and J genes are TRBV4-3 and TRBJ2-4, with D perhaps TRBD2 (5 bases). V was cut by 0 bases and J by 1 base, with 7 bases left in between. The CDR3 spans 15 residues. CDR1 is LGHNA and CDR2 is YSLEER in the germline V gene. The CDR3 region has the DNA TGCGCCAGCAGCCAAGATTCGGGGGCCAAAAACATTCAGTACTTC. Amino acids: CASSQDSGAKNIQYF.